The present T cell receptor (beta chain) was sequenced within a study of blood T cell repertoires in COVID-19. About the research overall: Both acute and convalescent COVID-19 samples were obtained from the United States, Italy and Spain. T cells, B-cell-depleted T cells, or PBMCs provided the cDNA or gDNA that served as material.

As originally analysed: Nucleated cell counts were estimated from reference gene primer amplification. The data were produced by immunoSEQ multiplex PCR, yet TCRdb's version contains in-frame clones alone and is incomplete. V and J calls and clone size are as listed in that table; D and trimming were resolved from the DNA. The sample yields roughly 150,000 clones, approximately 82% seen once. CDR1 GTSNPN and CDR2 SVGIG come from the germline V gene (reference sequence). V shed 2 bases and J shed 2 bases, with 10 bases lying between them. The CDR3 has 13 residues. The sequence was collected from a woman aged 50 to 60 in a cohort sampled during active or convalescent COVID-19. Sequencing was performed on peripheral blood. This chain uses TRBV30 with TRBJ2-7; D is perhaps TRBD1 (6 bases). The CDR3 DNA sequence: TGTGCCTGGAGTAAACCAGGGGCCTACGAGCAGTACTTC. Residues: CAWSKPGAYEQYF.